This TCR beta chain was observed in a study of shared clonotypes between healthy human individuals. For this clone: Its antigen is currently unknown.

The repertoire was sequenced with immunoSEQ multiplex PCR; TCRdb's copy has only in-frame clones and lacks some. The sample includes 2 million to 2.5 million clones, approximately 94% of them seen just once. The study, taken as a whole, reports: Sequencing depth was predicted to influence how clonotypes are shared among donors. Estimated richness was generally greater in naive than memory subsets. The sharing of roughly 5% of naive CD4 clonotypes was seen across a few donors.

The CDR3 loop spans 15 amino acids. CDR1 and CDR2 (germline): SGDLS, YYNGEE. Trimming stripped 3 bases from V and 4 bases from J, with 14 bases between. It was into CD45RA+ naive and CD45RA-negative memory subsets that the CD4+ cells were split. Material: naive CD4+ T cells sorted from blood. Subset indicated: CD45RA+ positively selected. This chain joins TRBV9 and TRBJ2-1; D may be TRBD1 (8 bases). This clonotype originated in a man between 18 and 29 years old in good health. CDR3 sequence: CASSAGQGLYNEQFF. The CDR3 DNA follows: TGTGCCAGCAGCGCAGGACAGGGACTATACAATGAGCAGTTCTTC.